The clone carrying this T cell receptor (beta chain) was seen only a few times. Its antigen remains unidentified. This entry belongs to a study of blood T cells in healthy people across ages. Study-level results: Bulk PBMC profiling left naive and antigen-experienced comparisons inconclusive.

The authors ran a second PCR of about 6 to 11 cycles using a sample-barcoded 5' primer and a J-beta primer mix. Using its own MiXCR run on the 5' RACE reads, TCRdb lists one record per CDR3 protein. The repertoire includes about 1,800,000 distinct CDR3 sequences, about 30% of them detected once, and around 7.7% sits in the top ten. Germline trimming cut 4 bases from V and 7 bases from J; bases unmatched to any gene: 5. The CDR3 runs to 13 residues. Germline lookup yields CDR1 SQVTM and CDR2 ANQGSEA. The chain has TRBV29-1 and TRBJ2-3; the match to TRBD2 covers 10 bases. This receptor was identified in a woman under 40 in good health. What was sequenced was blood. The CDR3: CSVVGLAAYTQYF. The CDR3 region has the DNA TGCAGCGTTGTAGGACTAGCGGCATATACGCAGTATTTT.